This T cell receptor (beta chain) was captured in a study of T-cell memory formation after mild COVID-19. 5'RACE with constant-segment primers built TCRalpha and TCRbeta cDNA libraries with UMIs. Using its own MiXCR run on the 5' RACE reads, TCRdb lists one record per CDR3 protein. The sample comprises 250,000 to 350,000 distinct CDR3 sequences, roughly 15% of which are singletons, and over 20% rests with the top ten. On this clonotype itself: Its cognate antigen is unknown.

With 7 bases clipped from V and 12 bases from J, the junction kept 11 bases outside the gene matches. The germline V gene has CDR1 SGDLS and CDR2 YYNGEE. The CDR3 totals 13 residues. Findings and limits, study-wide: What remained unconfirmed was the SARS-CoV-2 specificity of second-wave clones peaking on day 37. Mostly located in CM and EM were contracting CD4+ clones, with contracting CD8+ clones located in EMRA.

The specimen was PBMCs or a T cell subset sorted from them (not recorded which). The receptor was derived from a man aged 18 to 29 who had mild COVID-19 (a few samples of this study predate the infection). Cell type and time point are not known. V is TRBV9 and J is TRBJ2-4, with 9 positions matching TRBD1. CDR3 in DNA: TGTGCCAGCCGGACAGGGGTTGGGTTCGGTCAGTACTTC. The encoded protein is CASRTGVGFGQYF.